These T cell receptor beta chains were read from a single sample in a study of Tregs in tolerant kidney transplant recipients. Clones were read by immunoSEQ multiplex PCR, and TCRdb kept only the in-frame ones, dropping some. Of 120,000 or so clones listed, about 91% are singletons. Sequencing used CD4+ T cells from blood. The receptors shown here come from a human donor in good health. Both conserved end residues are part of each CDR3. The D gene is left open where the match is weak. The listing skips clone size in some rows; elsewhere it reads once, few, many or a size class.

CDR3 DNA	CDR3 protein	clone size	J gene	D gene	V gene
TGCAGCGCCCAGCGGTCAAACAATGAGCAGTTCTTC	CSAQRSNNEQFF	.	TRBJ2-1	.	TRBV29-1
TGTGCCAGCAGCCTGGACACCACGAACACCGGGGAGCTGTTTTTT	CASSLDTTNTGELFF	.	TRBJ2-2	.	TRBV11-2
TGTGCCAGCAGTTACCAGGGGGCGTACACCGGGGAGCTGTTTTTT	CASSYQGAYTGELFF	.	TRBJ2-2	TRBD1	TRBV6-5
TGTGCCAGCACCGGTAGCACTGAAGCTTTCTTT	CASTGSTEAFF	.	TRBJ1-1	.	TRBV6-5
TGTGCCAGCAGCCAAGAACGAGACCTCAATGAGCAGTTCTTC	CASSQERDLNEQFF	.	TRBJ2-1	.	TRBV14
TGTGCCAGCAGCTTACGGGGGGCGGCTGGAAACACCATATATTTT	CASSLRGAAGNTIYF	.	TRBJ1-3	.	TRBV7-6
TGCGCCACCAAGGTCGGACTAGCGGGGGGCAATGAGCAGTTCTTC	CATKVGLAGGNEQFF	.	TRBJ2-1	TRBD2	TRBV5-1
TGTGCCAGCCTCCAGGATAATAACTATGGCTACACCTTC	CASLQDNNYGYTF	.	TRBJ1-2	.	TRBV2
TGTGCCAGCTCACCAAGGGGGTCAGAGGGCTACGAGCAGTACTTC	CASSPRGSEGYEQYF	once	TRBJ2-7	.	TRBV18
TGCGCCAGCAGTGACCGGCGCCTAGCGGGGGGGCTCGGTGAGCAGTTCTTC	CASSDRRLAGGLGEQFF	once	TRBJ2-1	TRBD2	TRBV10-1
TGTGCCAGCAGCCTACAGGGTTTCACAGATACGCAGTATTTT	CASSLQGFTDTQYF	.	TRBJ2-3	.	TRBV7-3
TGTGCCAGCAGTTTATATTGGGCAGGGGGCAGTTTCCAAGAGACCCAGTACTTC	CASSLYWAGGSFQETQYF	.	TRBJ2-5	TRBD1	TRBV27
TGTGCCAGCAGCTTTTTCGAGGATGGTGAAGCTTTCTTT	CASSFFEDGEAFF	.	TRBJ1-1	.	TRBV7-2
TGTGCCAGCAGCGACACAGTTAACTATGGCTACACCTTC	CASSDTVNYGYTF	.	TRBJ1-2	.	TRBV9
TGTGCCAGCAGCTTGGGGGGATGGGACACGTATGAAAAACTGTTTTTT	CASSLGGWDTYEKLFF	.	TRBJ1-4	.	TRBV5-6
TGTGCCATCAGTGAAGCCGGGACAGCTTTCTACGAGCAGTACTTC	CAISEAGTAFYEQYF	once	TRBJ2-7	TRBD1	TRBV10-3
TGTGCCAGCAGAGTAGCGGTGGCGAACACCGGGGAGCTGTTTTTT	CASRVAVANTGELFF	.	TRBJ2-2	.	TRBV6-5
TGTGCCTGGAGCCCCTTGAGGGCGGCCCTCCACTTT	CAWSPLRAALHF	.	TRBJ1-6	.	TRBV30
TGTGCCAGCAGTGACTCGAGGGCTAGCGGACGCACCGGGGAGCTGTTTTTT	CASSDSRASGRTGELFF	.	TRBJ2-2	TRBD2	TRBV6-4
TGTGCCAGCAGTTTCGACAGGGGATACAATGAGCAGTTCTTC	CASSFDRGYNEQFF	.	TRBJ2-1	TRBD1	TRBV6-5
TGTGCCAGCAGTGAGGGACAGGGGGGAGATACGCAGTATTTT	CASSEGQGGDTQYF	.	TRBJ2-3	TRBD1	TRBV6-1
TGTGCCACTGCGACAGGGCGGTTATTCAATGAGCAGTTCTTC	CATATGRLFNEQFF	few	TRBJ2-1	TRBD1	TRBV19
TGTGCCAGCAGTGATCGGACAGGGAGCTCCTACAATGAGCAGTTCTTC	CASSDRTGSSYNEQFF	.	TRBJ2-1	TRBD1	TRBV9
TGTGCCAGCAGCTTAGAAGGGACAGGGGTTGGTGGCTACACCTTC	CASSLEGTGVGGYTF	.	TRBJ1-2	TRBD1	TRBV7-2
TGTGCCACCGGGGACAGCACCTACGAGCAGTACTTC	CATGDSTYEQYF	.	TRBJ2-7	TRBD1	TRBV10-3
TGTGCCACCGCCCGATCGGGGGGCAATGAAAAACTGTTTTTT	CATARSGGNEKLFF	.	TRBJ1-4	.	TRBV27
TGTGCCAGCAAATCCCCTTCCGATGGGGGTGAGCAGTTCTTC	CASKSPSDGGEQFF	.	TRBJ2-1	.	TRBV5-4
TGTGCCAGCAGCTTGGGAGGTCGAATAGCCAATCAGCCCCAGCATTTT	CASSLGGRIANQPQHF	.	TRBJ1-5	.	TRBV5-6
TGTGCCAGCGGGGACAGGGGAAATATGAACACTGAAGCTTTCTTT	CASGDRGNMNTEAFF	.	TRBJ1-1	TRBD1	TRBV18
TGTGCAAGTCGCACCCTAACCGGGGAGCTGTTTTTT	CASRTLTGELFF	.	TRBJ2-2	.	TRBV12-2
TGTGCCAGCAGAACTCTTTTTGGGGTTACGTCCTACGAGCAGTACTTC	CASRTLFGVTSYEQYF	few	TRBJ2-7	.	TRBV27
TGTGCCAGTAGTATAGTGACTAGCGGGAGGTACGAGCAGTACTTC	CASSIVTSGRYEQYF	.	TRBJ2-7	TRBD2	TRBV19
TGTGCCAGCAGTTCATTAGCGGGGGGGGTGAATGAGCAGTTCTTC	CASSSLAGGVNEQFF	.	TRBJ2-1	TRBD2	TRBV6-5
TGTGCCAGTAGTGAACGGGACAGGGGGATCTCTGAAGCTTTCTTT	CASSERDRGISEAFF	.	TRBJ1-1	TRBD1	TRBV19
TGTGCCAGCAGTGGTAGAACGCCCGCTGGGCCCCAGCATTTT	CASSGRTPAGPQHF	.	TRBJ1-5	.	TRBV2
TGTGCCAGCAGCCCAAAGGTGGGGGGCGGGACCCAGTACTTC	CASSPKVGGGTQYF	.	TRBJ2-5	.	TRBV5-6
TGTGCCAGCAGCCAAAGCAGGATGGGCTATGGCTACACCTTC	CASSQSRMGYGYTF	.	TRBJ1-2	.	TRBV9
TGCGCCAGCAGCTTGGGAAATATCGATGAAAAACTGTTTTTT	CASSLGNIDEKLFF	.	TRBJ1-4	.	TRBV5-1